The rows below give T cell receptor beta chains drawn from one sample of a study of T cell responses to AZD1222 COVID-19 vaccine. The data were produced by immunoSEQ multiplex PCR, yet TCRdb's version contains in-frame clones alone and is incomplete. The repertoire includes approximately 77,000 clones, around 90% of them detected once, and approximately 4.5% sits in the top ten. This sample comprised peripheral blood, obtained 28 days after the second AZD1222 dose. These receptors were obtained from an adult who received the AZD1222 COVID-19 vaccine. Both conserved end residues are part of each CDR3. D genes are given only for firm matches. Part of the rows lack a size; the others show once, few, many or a class for expanded clones.

j_call | d_call | clone_size | v_call | cdr3_aa | cdr3_nt
TRBJ2-7 | NA | NA | TRBV5-5 | CASSLGTGRYEQYF | TGTGCCAGCAGCTTGGGTACAGGGAGGTACGAGCAGTACTTC
TRBJ2-3 | NA | once | TRBV27 | CASSLSPASILTDTQYF | TGTGCCAGCAGCCTCAGCCCCGCGTCCATACTCACAGATACGCAGTATTTT
TRBJ2-7 | NA | NA | TRBV5-4 | CASSGVPGLENEQYF | TGTGCCAGCAGCGGGGTGCCGGGGCTTGAGAACGAGCAGTACTTC
TRBJ1-2 | TRBD1 | once | TRBV2 | CASSGQGDGYGYTF | TGTGCCAGCAGTGGACAGGGAGATGGATATGGCTACACCTTC
TRBJ1-4 | NA | NA | TRBV6-5 | CASSYSGGGGKLFF | TGTGCCAGCAGTTACTCAGGGGGAGGCGGAAAACTGTTTTTT
TRBJ1-5 | NA | NA | TRBV5-1 | CASSPGTNQPQHF | TGCGCCAGCAGCCCCGGGACGAATCAGCCCCAGCATTTT
TRBJ1-3 | TRBD1 | NA | TRBV5-1 | CASSPRQGSLSGNTIYF | TGCGCCAGCAGCCCCAGACAGGGGTCCCTCTCTGGAAACACCATATATTTT
TRBJ2-3 | NA | NA | TRBV5-1 | CASRTQGADTQYF | TGCGCCAGCAGGACTCAGGGAGCGGATACGCAGTATTTT
TRBJ2-3 | NA | NA | TRBV5-4 | CASSLPGNTDTQYF | TGTGCCAGCAGCTTGCCGGGGAACACAGATACGCAGTATTTT
TRBJ2-2 | NA | NA | TRBV30 | CAWRYIRDTGELFF | TGTGCCTGGAGATACATCAGGGACACCGGGGAGCTGTTTTTT
TRBJ1-2 | NA | NA | TRBV30 | CARNPRGADGYTF | TGTGCCCGGAATCCCCGGGGCGCTGATGGCTACACCTTC
TRBJ1-2 | TRBD1 | NA | TRBV28 | CASIGGHEDRVYGYTF | TGTGCCAGCATTGGCGGACACGAGGACAGGGTCTATGGCTACACCTTC
TRBJ1-1 | TRBD1 | NA | TRBV23-1 | CASSARQGGGTEAFF | TGCGCCAGCAGTGCTCGACAGGGTGGTGGCACTGAAGCTTTCTTT
TRBJ1-2 | NA | NA | TRBV2 | CASSPRQNYGYTF | TGTGCCAGCAGCCCCAGACAGAACTATGGCTACACCTTC
TRBJ1-1 | TRBD1 | once | TRBV3-1/TRBV3-2 | CASSQDYGTGMGTEAFF | TGTGCCAGCAGCCAAGACTACGGGACAGGGATGGGCACTGAAGCTTTCTTT
TRBJ2-7 | NA | NA | TRBV5-8 | CASTGGTGGDYEQYF | TGTGCCAGCACGGGGGGGACAGGTGGGGACTACGAGCAGTACTTC
TRBJ1-4 | TRBD1 | NA | TRBV2 | CASAKGQGDEKLFF | TGTGCCAGCGCCAAGGGACAGGGTGATGAAAAACTGTTTTTT
TRBJ2-1 | NA | NA | TRBV6-7 | CASSLSRSSYNEQFF | TGTGCCAGCAGTTTGTCTAGGAGCTCCTACAATGAGCAGTTCTTC
TRBJ2-1 | NA | once | TRBV14 | CASSQDLGAYNEQFF | TGTGCCAGCAGCCAAGATCTAGGAGCGTACAATGAGCAGTTCTTC
TRBJ2-7 | NA | once | TRBV19 | CASSTYYGYEQYF | TGTGCCAGTAGTACCTACTACGGTTACGAGCAGTACTTC
TRBJ2-1 | NA | NA | TRBV7-2 | CASSLSGPYNEQFF | TGTGCCAGCAGCTTATCGGGTCCCTACAATGAGCAGTTCTTC
TRBJ1-2 | NA | NA | TRBV4-3 | CASSQGIRGYTF | TGCGCCAGCAGCCAAGGGATTCGGGGCTACACCTTC
TRBJ2-1 | NA | NA | TRBV11-2 | CASSLETGAYNEQFF | TGTGCCAGCAGCTTAGAGACCGGGGCTTACAATGAGCAGTTCTTC
TRBJ1-2 | NA | NA | TRBV5-1 | CASSSYSQGGYTF | TGCGCCAGCAGCTCCTACTCCCAGGGCGGCTACACCTTC
TRBJ1-5 | NA | NA | TRBV2 | CASSEVGQGRRNQPQHF | TGTGCCAGCAGTGAAGTAGGGCAGGGGCGTCGCAATCAGCCCCAGCATTTT
TRBJ1-4 | TRBD1 | once | TRBV7-9 | CASSLGRQGGTNEKLFF | TGTGCCAGCAGCTTAGGGAGACAGGGGGGGACTAATGAAAAACTGTTTTTT
TRBJ2-3 | NA | NA | TRBV7-9 | CASSQAGADTQYF | TGTGCCAGCAGCCAAGCAGGGGCCGATACGCAGTATTTT
TRBJ2-5 | TRBD1 | NA | TRBV4-1 | CASSQINRGPFETQYF | TGCGCCAGCAGCCAAATAAACAGGGGGCCATTTGAGACCCAGTACTTC
TRBJ1-6 | NA | once | TRBV4-1 | CASSPRDNSPLHF | TGCGCCAGCAGCCCCAGGGATAATTCACCCCTCCACTTT
TRBJ2-3 | TRBD1 | NA | TRBV5-8 | CASSWNRGDTQYF | TGTGCCAGCAGCTGGAACAGGGGAGATACGCAGTATTTT
TRBJ1-5 | NA | NA | TRBV2 | CASSVPLPGFVQPQHF | TGTGCCAGCAGTGTCCCACTCCCAGGGTTTGTGCAGCCCCAGCATTTT
TRBJ2-2 | NA | NA | TRBV2 | CASSEALLLTGELFF | TGTGCCAGCAGTGAAGCGCTTCTGCTTACCGGAGAGCTGTTTTTT
TRBJ2-3 | NA | NA | TRBV6-1 | CASSEDGEQAFTDTQYF | TGTGCCAGCAGTGAAGACGGGGAACAGGCATTCACAGATACGCAGTATTTT
TRBJ1-1 | NA | NA | TRBV6-5 | CASSQWSDTEAFF | TGTGCCAGCAGTCAGTGGAGCGACACTGAAGCTTTCTTT
TRBJ2-3 | TRBD2 | few | TRBV6-6 | CASSYSSGINF | TGTGCCAGCAGTTACAGTAGCGGGATAAATTTT
TRBJ2-7 | TRBD2 | NA | TRBV11-2 | CASSSGLAGGRSYEQYF | TGTGCCAGCAGCTCGGGACTAGCGGGAGGGAGGTCCTACGAGCAGTACTTC
TRBJ1-5 | NA | NA | TRBV10-3 | CAISDWGGREPQHF | TGTGCCATCAGTGATTGGGGGGGTAGGGAGCCCCAGCATTTT
TRBJ2-7 | NA | NA | TRBV15 | CATSRALAGEQYF | TGTGCCACCAGCAGAGCCCTAGCAGGTGAGCAGTACTTC
TRBJ1-2 | TRBD1 | NA | TRBV7-8 | CASSAGTGTNYGYTF | TGTGCCAGCAGCGCTGGGACAGGGACTAACTATGGCTACACCTTC
TRBJ2-5 | NA | NA | TRBV15 | CATSRVLPQETQYF | TGTGCCACCAGCAGAGTGCTCCCCCAAGAGACCCAGTACTTC
TRBJ1-2 | TRBD1 | once | TRBV6-5 | CASSLDRVDYTF | TGTGCCAGCAGTCTCGACAGGGTGGACTACACCTTC
TRBJ1-1 | NA | NA | TRBV25-1 | CASTAGTNTEAFF | TGTGCCAGCACGGCGGGGACGAACACTGAAGCTTTCTTT
TRBJ1-1 | NA | NA | TRBV19 | CASSIAAGYTEAFF | TGTGCCAGTAGTATAGCGGCAGGGTACACTGAAGCTTTCTTT
TRBJ1-1 | NA | NA | TRBV19 | CASSIRGGTFF | TGTGCCAGTAGTATCCGGGGGGGGACTTTCTTT
TRBJ1-3 | NA | NA | TRBV19 | CASSPLSGGGRNTIYF | TGTGCCAGTAGTCCACTTAGCGGTGGCGGACGAAACACCATATATTTT
TRBJ1-1 | NA | NA | TRBV5-4 | CASSLGGHLGSTEAFF | TGTGCCAGCAGCTTGGGCGGACATTTAGGAAGTACTGAAGCTTTCTTT
TRBJ1-1 | NA | NA | TRBV19 | CASSITDNTEAFF | TGTGCCAGTAGTATCACTGATAACACTGAAGCTTTCTTT
TRBJ2-2 | TRBD2 | NA | TRBV19 | CASSTGLAGTGELFF | TGTGCCAGTAGTACGGGACTAGCGGGGACCGGGGAGCTGTTTTTT
TRBJ1-6 | TRBD1 | NA | TRBV12-3/TRBV12-4 | CASRVQGHSPLHF | TGTGCCAGCAGGGTACAGGGGCATTCACCCCTCCACTTT
TRBJ1-1 | NA | NA | TRBV6-5 | CASSPAGVPNTEAFF | TGTGCCAGCAGCCCGGCAGGGGTCCCAAACACTGAAGCTTTCTTT
TRBJ2-6 | NA | NA | TRBV6-4 | CASSDGSSGANVLTF | TGTGCCAGCAGTGACGGGAGCTCTGGGGCCAACGTCCTGACTTTC
TRBJ1-3 | NA | NA | TRBV18 | CASSPTTGDSGNTIYF | TGTGCCAGCTCACCCACGACAGGAGACTCTGGAAACACCATATATTTT
TRBJ2-5 | TRBD1 | once | TRBV28 | CASSLQQGYPETQYF | TGTGCCAGCAGTTTACAACAGGGGTACCCAGAGACCCAGTACTTC
TRBJ1-4 | NA | NA | TRBV28 | CASSSLQGRYEKLFF | TGTGCCAGCAGTTCCCTACAGGGAAGATATGAAAAACTGTTTTTT
TRBJ2-5 | NA | NA | TRBV7-8 | CASSLASGLETQYF | TGTGCCAGCAGCTTAGCGTCGGGGCTCGAGACCCAGTACTTC
TRBJ1-2 | NA | NA | TRBV7-9 | CASSLAANGYTF | TGTGCCAGCAGCTTAGCCGCAAATGGCTACACCTTC
TRBJ1-1 | NA | NA | TRBV29-1 | CSEVPGRMNTEAFF | TGCAGCGAGGTTCCGGGACGGATGAACACTGAAGCTTTCTTT
TRBJ1-2 | NA | NA | TRBV2 | CASTVLGVREGYGYTF | TGTGCCAGCACGGTCCTAGGGGTACGTGAAGGCTATGGCTACACCTTC
TRBJ2-3 | NA | NA | TRBV27 | CASSLRGGGDTQYF | TGTGCCAGCAGTTTGCGGGGTGGAGGAGATACGCAGTATTTT
TRBJ2-7 | TRBD2 | NA | TRBV7-8 | CASSYAGTSGYEQYF | TGTGCCAGCAGCTACGCCGGGACTAGCGGCTACGAGCAGTACTTC